This T cell receptor beta chain was recorded in a study of metastatic and nonmetastatic thyroid tumors. Study-wide context: Repertoires from malignant and benign thyroid patients were compared across blood and tumor or nodule tissue. Study observations and caveats: Malignant tumors reportedly showed significantly higher TCR beta diversity than benign nodules in both blood and tumor.

In the original workflow: Across clinicopathological groups, CDR3 differences served as the basis for building a distant-metastasis classifier for papillary thyroid cancer. TCRdb ran MiXCR on the PCR reads. The V and J calls and clone size come from TCRdb's table, not from the authors' own analysis. The sample lists about 41,000 clones, 25% to 30% occurring once. This clone appeared a few times. Its target is not known. Germline CDR1 MDHEN, CDR2 SYDVKM. Trimming removed 7 bases from V and 9 bases from J, with 10 bases in between. The CDR3 extends over 12 amino acids. No treatment had been given to any patient before thyroid surgery.

The genes are TRBV28 and TRBJ1-6; D remains unclear. The specimen sequenced was blood. This TCR derives from a male donor with papillary thyroid cancer or a benign thyroid nodule (not recorded which). Some clones in this sample may be carry-over from other donors' samples. CDR3 nucleotide sequence: TGTGCCAGCAACTTCCCTAGTTCACCCCTCCACTTT. It specifies CASNFPSSPLHF.